What follows describes a single TCR beta chain. Its antigen has not been determined. Qualities for individual bases were not recorded, and no much larger clone is one base off. This sample's time point label indicates: baseline before first vaccination. The intended sense of this specimen's treatment or condition label: meningococcal conjugate vaccine given as trial control. Vaccinee samples were obtained from the UK trials COV001 and COV002, which included a single-blind randomized controlled phase 2/3 trial of AZD1222 (ChAdOx1 nCoV-19) in healthy adults. Trial participant PBMC samples were collected at day 0 and day 28 after the second dose for TCRbeta chain sequencing. The data are from a study of T cell responses to AZD1222 COVID-19 vaccine (dated by TCRdb to 2020 to 2023). With regard to the full study: A total of 233 trial participants underwent TCR sequencing, of whom about 210 had received two doses of AZD1222 and some 25 had received two doses of the MenACWY control vaccine. Trial participants were enrolled by age into subgroups of 18-55, 56-69 and 70-plus years, and around 150, 29 and 61 TCR-sequenced participants, respectively, were included in these subgroups. General conclusions and limits of the study: Spike-specific TCR breadth and depth rose significantly after two AZD1222 doses compared with day 0 and with MenACWY recipients. No day 14 peak-response samples were available, so repertoires were characterized only after the peak T cell response. Participants were mostly white British and included more females than males, and it was suggested by the authors that clonal diversity may have been underestimated. The vaccine-associated CD4 TCRs covered the entire spike protein, and the dominant responses fell in regions 160-218 and 743-854. The 56-69-year group was small, and its depth increase did not reach significance, likely because of low power. Nearly half of unique spike-specific TCRs reportedly recognized epitopes outside regions mutated in the B.1.351 and B.1.1.7 variants. Conclusions about previously exposed vaccinees are limited because only 6 or 7 AZD1222 recipients were SARS-CoV-2 seropositive at baseline.

The CDR3 regions of human TCRbeta chains were analyzed by immunosequencing. Turning to the authors' computational methods: Repertoire TCRs were checked for matches against a reference library of SARS-CoV-2-specific TCRs that had been generated using the MIRA antigen-specificity platform. Breadth meant the fraction of unique TCRs that were SARS-CoV-2-associated, whereas depth meant the fraction of total T cells that were SARS-CoV-2-associated. Each spike-specific TCR was assigned to its reactive spike region and to a CD4 or CD8 class using the MIRA data. Log10-transformed breadth and depth values were compared by one-way ANOVA with Sidak's multiple comparisons tests. As stored in TCRdb, this immuneACCESS dataset retains in-frame rearrangements with V and J assigned. A fraction of the clones does not appear; measured against another copy, unresolved V genes explain less than half of the discrepancy, and the remainder lacks a known reason. V, J and clone size derive from that table, while D and trimming were established from the DNA sequence. Across this sample there are about 85,000 clones, with around 90% seen only once. The ten largest make up approximately 10% of the sample.

After removal of 5 bases from V and 0 bases from J, the junction retains 8 bases not matched to a gene. From cysteine to phenylalanine, the CDR3 is 16 amino acids long. The retained sequence is limited to the CDR3, 48 bases, with the frame set at the first base. Sequences LNHDA (CDR1) and SQIVND (CDR2) are obtained from the germline V gene (reference sequence). Here the chain combines TRBV19 and TRBJ2-3, with TRBD1 identical over 7 junction bases. The TCR sequence derives from an adult in good health. This specimen consisted of peripheral blood, obtained on day 0 of MenACWY control vaccination. DNA sequence: TGTGCCAGTAGTTTCGGGACAGCAACTAGCACAGATACGCAGTATTTT. It specifies CASSFGTATSTDTQYF.